Shown below are 27 T cell receptor beta chains from a single sample sequenced in a study of graft-versus-host responses after intestinal transplantation. Sequencing used immunoSEQ multiplex PCR; TCRdb keeps in-frame clones, though not all of them. This sample yields over 80,000 clones, of which 86% are seen a single time; about 1.5% belongs to the top ten. The starting material was PBMCs, obtained 255 days after intestinal transplant. These receptors were collected from a human patient who received an intestinal transplant, so some T cells may come from the graft donor.

This sequence joins TRBV30 and TRBJ1-6; 7 bases align to TRBD1. Unmatched junction bases numbered 13, after V lost 4 bases and J lost 13 bases. This CDR3 is 14 amino acids long. Germline CDR1 GTSNPN, CDR2 SVGIG (reference sequence). The CDR3 coding sequence is TGTGCCTGGAACTCCGACAGGGTTTCGGGTCCCCTCCACTTT. It specifies CAWNSDRVSGPLHF.

This chain joins TRBV2 and TRBJ2-1, with a weak D call TRBD1 (6 bases). Germline CDR1 reads SNHLY; CDR2 reads FYNNEI. CDR3 length equals 16 residues. V lost 5 bases to trimming and J lost 0 bases, with 14 bases between them. CDR3 in amino acids: CASSLNRESSYNEQFF. In DNA form, the CDR3 reads TGTGCCAGCAGTTTAAACAGGGAGAGCTCCTACAATGAGCAGTTCTTC.

The chain joins TRBV6-6 to TRBJ1-2; D gene uncertain. Germline CDR1 MNHNY, CDR2 SVGAGI (reference sequence). The V and J ends lost 8 bases and 2 bases respectively, with 12 bases between them. This CDR3 region has 13 residues. CDR3 DNA: TGTGCCAGCGCATACGGATTAAACTATGGCTACACCTTC. Protein product: CASAYGLNYGYTF.

The chain joins TRBV15 to TRBJ2-7, with unresolved D. V was cut by 1 base and J by 1 base, with 11 bases left in between. Germline V lookup: CDR1 LNHNV, CDR2 YYDKDF (reference sequence). The CDR3 totals 15 residues. Here the CDR3 reads CATSRGEDRSYEQYF. The CDR3 DNA follows: TGTGCCACCAGCAGAGGCGAGGACCGTTCCTACGAGCAGTACTTC.

This sequence joins TRBV19 and TRBJ1-2; unclear D gene. CDR1 is LNHDA, CDR2 SQIVND, per germline (reference sequence). The CDR3 extends over 13 amino acids. V shed 6 bases and J shed 4 bases, with 12 bases lying between them. CDR3 sequence reads: CASSRVSGYGYTF. CDR3 coding DNA: TGTGCCAGTAGCAGAGTCTCTGGCTATGGCTACACCTTC.

This sequence joins TRBV6-5 and TRBJ2-2; TRBD1 is a possible D gene (6 bases). Germline-derived CDR1 and CDR2 are MNHEY and SVGAGI. V dropped 7 bases and J dropped 10 bases, with 19 bases sitting between them. The CDR3 is 14 amino acids. Written as DNA, the CDR3 is TGTGCCAGCAAGGATGGGGGCGCATTTGCGGAGCTGTTTTTT. It translates to CASKDGGAFAELFF.

This rearrangement joins TRBV5-4 to TRBJ2-1; D is unresolved. CDR3 length: 14 amino acids. The germline CDR1 and CDR2 sequences are SGHNT and YYREEE (reference sequence). The V gene lost 4 bases and the J gene lost 6 bases, with 14 bases spanning the gap. CDR3 protein: CASSLGSVGNEQFF. CDR3 in DNA: TGTGCCAGCAGCCTGGGGTCGGTAGGCAATGAGCAGTTCTTC.

The chain has TRBV6-1 and TRBJ1-1; D possibly corresponds to TRBD1 (6 bases). Trimming took off 7 bases at V and 10 bases at J, with 22 bases between the two ends. CDR1 is MNHNS and CDR2 is SASEGT in the germline V gene. The length of the CDR3 is 14 residues. CDR3 sequence (DNA): TGTGCCAGCAAATCCATGGACGGGGGGCGACGAGCTTTCTTT. Protein: CASKSMDGGRRAFF.

This clone was counted a single time. The gene calls are TRBV27 and TRBJ2-3; D is unclear. The V gene lost 4 bases and the J gene lost 0 bases, with 5 bases spanning the gap. CDR3 length equals 13 residues. CDR1 and CDR2 from the germline V gene are MNHEY and SMNVEV (reference sequence). As DNA, the CDR3 is TGTGCCAGCAGTTCCCCAAGCACAGATACGCAGTATTTT. Translated: CASSSPSTDTQYF.

The chain employs TRBV6-1 and TRBJ2-6; D could derive from TRBD1 or TRBD2 (6 bases each). With 9 bases removed from V and 0 bases from J, the gap between germline ends came to 12 bases. Per germline, CDR1 MNHNS and CDR2 SASEGT. The CDR3 loop spans 15 amino acids. The CDR3 region has the DNA TGTGCCAGTAGGGGGGTACGCTCTGGGGCCAACGTCCTGACTTTC. It codes for CASRGVRSGANVLTF.

In its sample, this clone was seen once. The genes are TRBV19 and TRBJ2-7, with D perhaps TRBD1 (5 bases). The V gene's germline CDR1 is LNHDA and CDR2 SQIVND (reference sequence). The CDR3 contains 13 residues. V was pared by 4 bases and J by 3 bases, with 10 bases between. The CDR3 reads CASSRAGNYEQYF. The CDR3, as DNA: TGTGCCAGTAGTAGGGCAGGGAACTACGAGCAGTACTTC.

The genes are TRBV19 and TRBJ1-1, with 8 bases lining up with TRBD1. From germline, CDR1 is LNHDA and CDR2 SQIVND (reference sequence). Trimming cost V 7 bases and J 0 bases; bases outside gene matches: 4. This CDR3 has 14 residues. Here the CDR3 reads CASIRQGMNTEAFF. Written as DNA, the CDR3 is TGTGCCAGTATCAGACAGGGGATGAACACTGAAGCTTTCTTT.

This chain joins TRBV29-1 and TRBJ1-1; D perhaps matches TRBD1 (6 bases). There are 13 residues in the CDR3. Per germline, CDR1 SQVTM and CDR2 ANQGSEA. The V end lost 5 bases, the J end lost 1 base, and 11 bases lay between the germline ends. This chain's CDR3 is CSVNEGGNTEAFF. The CDR3 nucleotides are TGCAGCGTTAACGAGGGGGGGAACACTGAAGCTTTCTTT.

V is TRBV18 and J is TRBJ2-2; D is tentatively TRBD1 or TRBD2 (5 bases each). Per germline, CDR1 KGHSH and CDR2 LQKENI. There are 17 residues in the CDR3. V lost 1 base and J 2 bases, leaving 14 bases between the germline ends. CDR3 residues: CASSPRLEGINTGELFF. In DNA, the CDR3 is TGTGCCAGCTCACCACGGTTAGAGGGGATAAACACCGGGGAGCTGTTTTTT.

The chain employs TRBV27 and TRBJ1-5, with D unresolved. From germline, CDR1 is MNHEY and CDR2 SMNVEV (reference sequence). This CDR3 spans 13 amino acids. Deletions cut 5 bases from V and 5 bases from J, with 10 bases between. The CDR3 loop reads CASSARMYQPQHF. The CDR3, as DNA: TGTGCCAGCAGTGCCCGGATGTATCAGCCCCAGCATTTT.

The chain has TRBV6-1 and TRBJ2-2; 7 positions match TRBD1. CDR1 is MNHNS and CDR2 is SASEGT in the germline V gene. The CDR3 consists of 15 residues. The ends lost 6 bases at V and 5 bases at J; junction bases unmatched: 9. The CDR3 spells CASRPRTGKTGELFF. In DNA form, the CDR3 reads TGTGCCAGCAGACCTAGGACAGGAAAAACCGGGGAGCTGTTTTTT.

The chain uses TRBV28 and TRBJ1-1; 10 bases align to TRBD1. The CDR3 totals 15 residues. CDR1 is MDHEN and CDR2 is SYDVKM in the germline V gene. With 6 bases clipped from V and 1 base from J, the junction kept 5 bases outside the gene matches. This CDR3 reads CASSPDRGRNTEAFF. DNA for the CDR3: TGTGCCAGCAGCCCTGACAGGGGGCGGAACACTGAAGCTTTCTTT.

CDR3 amino acids: CASSEAETYEQYF. The DNA for the CDR3 is TGTGCCAGCAGTGAAGCGGAAACCTACGAGCAGTACTTC. This rearrangement joins TRBV6-1 to TRBJ2-7; D unclear. V shed 0 bases and J shed 2 bases, with 5 bases lying between them. Germline assignment: CDR1 MNHNS and CDR2 SASEGT. CDR3 length: 13 amino acids.

The genes are TRBV27 and TRBJ2-1, with no clear D. Trimming shortened V by 2 bases and J by 0 bases, and 11 bases separated the two germline ends. Germline V CDR1 and CDR2: MNHEY, SMNVEV (reference sequence). This CDR3 region has 16 residues. The CDR3 reads CASSLEAQSSYNEQFF. In DNA form, the CDR3 reads TGTGCCAGCAGTTTAGAGGCGCAGAGCTCCTACAATGAGCAGTTCTTC.

This chain joins TRBV28 and TRBJ1-1, with a tentative D call TRBD1 (6 bases). This CDR3 is 13 amino acids long. Trimming removed 5 bases at V and 8 bases at J, with 15 bases between. Per the germline V gene, CDR1 is MDHEN and CDR2 is SYDVKM. CDR3 sequence (DNA): TGTGCCAGCAGTCGGTCCAGGGGCATGGAAGCTTTCTTT. Translation gives CASSRSRGMEAFF.

This clone was found a few times. The rearrangement joins TRBV6-1 to TRBJ1-5, with a tentative D call TRBD1 (6 bases). The V end lost 1 base, the J end lost 7 bases, and 14 bases lay between the germline ends. This CDR3 is built from 15 residues. The germline V gene has CDR1 MNHNS and CDR2 SASEGT. The CDR3 loop reads CASSEEESGGQPQHF. In nucleotides, the CDR3 is TGTGCCAGCAGTGAAGAAGAGTCTGGGGGCCAGCCCCAGCATTTT.

This chain uses TRBV11-1 with TRBJ2-7, with TRBD2 identical over 7 bases. The CDR3 extends over 15 amino acids. J gave up 0 bases and V 5 bases, and 7 bases lay outside the gene matches. CDR1 SGHAT and CDR2 FQDESV come from the germline V gene (reference sequence). The CDR3 sequence is CASSALSGGSYEQYV. CDR3 DNA sequence: TGTGCCAGCAGCGCCCTGTCGGGAGGCTCCTACGAGCAGTACGTC.

This clone has just a few counts. At the DNA level, this CDR3 is encoded by other sequences in the same sample as well. The chain uses TRBV28 and TRBJ1-5; 9 bases are a match to TRBD1. J lost 4 bases, V lost 6 bases, and 7 bases had no gene match. The CDR3 has 15 amino acids. Germline CDR1 MDHEN, CDR2 SYDVKM. CDR3: CASSLQGARNQPQHF. CDR3 coding DNA: TGTGCCAGCAGCCTACAGGGGGCTCGTAATCAGCCCCAGCATTTT.

The rearrangement links TRBV10-2 to TRBJ1-1; 8 bases line up with TRBD1. Germline assignment: CDR1 WSHSY and CDR2 SAAADI. V shed 7 bases and J 4 bases; nucleotides not matched to a gene: 2. CDR3 size: 12 residues. This CDR3 is CASNRGGTEAFF. The DNA for the CDR3 is TGCGCCAGCAACAGGGGGGGCACTGAAGCTTTCTTT.

V usage is TRBV4-1 and J usage is TRBJ1-5; D is ambiguous. The CDR3 has 17 residues. Trimming removed 0 bases from V and 2 bases from J, with 14 bases in between. Germline CDR1 is MGHRA and CDR2 is YSYEKL. In DNA, the CDR3 is TGCGCCAGCAGCCAAGACTTGAGGGCTCGGGGCAATCAGCCCCAGCATTTT. Protein: CASSQDLRARGNQPQHF.

This clone was counted a single time. The gene calls are TRBV15 and TRBJ2-5; possible D gene TRBD1, 6 bases. The germline CDR1 and CDR2 sequences are LNHNV and YYDKDF (reference sequence). Trimming pared 0 bases from V and 2 bases from J, leaving 10 bases between. CDR3 size: 15 residues. The CDR3, as DNA: TGTGCCACCAGCAGAGAAGGACAGACACAAGAGACCCAGTACTTC. This codes for CATSREGQTQETQYF.

The V and J genes are TRBV4-2 and TRBJ2-2, with 11 nucleotides matching TRBD2. Looked up from germline, CDR1 is LGHNA and CDR2 is YNFKEQ. Trimming at V came to 4 bases and at J to 5 bases, leaving 15 bases not matched to a gene. The CDR3 sequence is 19 residues long. The CDR3 sequence is CASSLGTSGPFSETGELFF. Written as DNA, the CDR3 is TGTGCCAGCAGCCTAGGGACTAGCGGTCCTTTCTCTGAAACCGGGGAGCTGTTTTTT.